These T cell receptor beta chains were read from a single sample in a study of blood T cell repertoires in COVID-19. The data were produced by immunoSEQ multiplex PCR, yet TCRdb's version contains in-frame clones alone and is incomplete. The table records roughly 410,000 clones, around 87% of them present only once. The sequencing input was peripheral blood. These receptors came from an older woman with COVID-19, enrolled during active disease. The CDR3 runs from the conserved cysteine through the conserved F or W. Each record gives: clone size, J gene, D gene, V gene, CDR3 DNA, CDR3 protein. A D gene is named only where the DNA matches it firmly. The size entry is marked missing in some rows and otherwise reads once, few, many or a size class.

-	TRBJ2-7	TRBD1	TRBV10-3	TGTGCCATCAGTCTTTACAGGGGCGAGCAGTACTTC	CAISLYRGEQYF
once	TRBJ2-5	-	TRBV28	TGTGCCAGCAGTTTGTACGGGTTCCAAGAGACCCAGTACTTC	CASSLYGFQETQYF
-	TRBJ1-1	-	TRBV3-1/TRBV3-2	TGTGCCAGCGCCGGGTTTACAGGAGCTTTCTTT	CASAGFTGAFF
-	TRBJ1-1	TRBD1	TRBV5-6	TGTGCCAGCAGCTTGGGGGACAGGGTGGGGGCTTTCTTT	CASSLGDRVGAFF
few	TRBJ1-3	TRBD1	TRBV2	TGTGCCAGCAGCTACAGGGGGTCTGGAAACACCATATATTTT	CASSYRGSGNTIYF
-	TRBJ1-2	-	TRBV29-1	TGCAGCGTTGTATCCTCTAACTATGGCTACACCTTC	CSVVSSNYGYTF
-	TRBJ1-2	-	TRBV7-6	TGTGCCAGCAGCTTGGGCACCGGGAGCTACACCTTC	CASSLGTGSYTF
few	TRBJ1-6	-	TRBV2	TGTGCCAGCATGGGCAGGGGTCCCGGCTCCTATAATTCACCCCTCCACTTT	CASMGRGPGSYNSPLHF
-	TRBJ1-5	-	TRBV5-5	TGTGCCAGCAGCTCACAAGCGGAGGGGTGGAGCAATCAGCCCCAGCATTTT	CASSSQAEGWSNQPQHF
-	TRBJ1-3	TRBD1	TRBV5-1	TGCGCCAGCAGCTTGGCGACAGGGGGAAACACCATATATTTT	CASSLATGGNTIYF
-	TRBJ2-3	-	TRBV30	TGTGCCTGGAGGTCCGAGGCTAGCACAGATACGCAGTATTTT	CAWRSEASTDTQYF
-	TRBJ1-1	TRBD1	TRBV4-1	TGCGCCAGCAGCGCGGCAGGGGGTAGGAACACTGAAGCTTTCTTT	CASSAAGGRNTEAFF
-	TRBJ1-6	-	TRBV7-2	TGTGCCAGCAGCATGGACAGTGGCGGGAATTCACCCCTCCACTTT	CASSMDSGGNSPLHF
-	TRBJ2-3	TRBD2	TRBV5-6	TGTGCCAGCAGCTTGGCGGCTAGCGGGGCCTATAGCACGCAGTATTTT	CASSLAASGAYSTQYF
-	TRBJ1-2	-	TRBV5-4	TGTGCCAGCAGCTTGGAACAGGGCATTGGCTACACCTTC	CASSLEQGIGYTF
-	TRBJ2-5	-	TRBV29-1	TGCAGCGCTTCTCCTTCAGCGGCAGAGACCCAGTACTTC	CSASPSAAETQYF
-	TRBJ2-2	-	TRBV4-2	TGTGCCAGCAGCCAAGTGTATTGGCGGGAGAACACCGGGGAGCTGTTTTTT	CASSQVYWRENTGELFF
-	TRBJ1-5	TRBD1	TRBV28	TGTGCCAGCGCCCCCTGGGACAGGGAGTCACCCCAGCATTTT	CASAPWDRESPQHF
-	TRBJ2-1	TRBD1	TRBV4-1	TGCGCCAGCAGCCAAGAACGTCTGGACAGGGCGGGGAATGAGCAGTTCTTC	CASSQERLDRAGNEQFF
-	TRBJ1-3	-	TRBV3-1/TRBV3-2	TGTGCCAGCAGCCAAGTTAACCTAAATGGAAACACCATATATTTT	CASSQVNLNGNTIYF
once	TRBJ1-1	-	TRBV18	TGTGCCAGCTCACCCCTGAGGGGGGGAGAGACTGAAGCTTTCTTT	CASSPLRGGETEAFF
-	TRBJ1-2	TRBD1	TRBV19	TGTGCCAGTAGTACCCAGGGGGCTAGCTATGGCTACACCTTC	CASSTQGASYGYTF
-	TRBJ2-2	TRBD1	TRBV28	TGTGCCAGCACAAAAACCGGGACAGGGGATACCGGGGAGCTGTTTTTT	CASTKTGTGDTGELFF
-	TRBJ1-2	TRBD1	TRBV5-1	TGCGCCAGCCGGCGGACAGGGGGCGCCGGTGACTATGGCTACACCTTC	CASRRTGGAGDYGYTF
-	TRBJ1-1	-	TRBV2	TGTGCCAGCAGCCTAATACTGTATAGCACTGAAGCTTTCTTT	CASSLILYSTEAFF
-	TRBJ1-1	TRBD1	TRBV5-1	TGCGCCAGCAGCGAAAGGGGGACAGGGGGTCGCACTGAAGCTTTCTTT	CASSERGTGGRTEAFF
-	TRBJ1-1	-	TRBV5-1	TGCGCCAGCAGCTCAACTACTACCTTGAACACTGAAGCTTTCTTT	CASSSTTTLNTEAFF
-	TRBJ2-1	TRBD2	TRBV5-5	TGTGCCAGCAGCGGACTAGCGTTCGCCAATGAGCAGTTCTTC	CASSGLAFANEQFF
few	TRBJ2-1	-	TRBV7-3	TGTGCCAGCAGCTTATTCGGGGTTGGAGGGGATGAGCAGTTCTTC	CASSLFGVGGDEQFF
-	TRBJ2-1	TRBD2	TRBV6-5	TGTGCCAGCAGTTACTCGTACAGCGGGGGGGCCCATGAGCAGTTCTTC	CASSYSYSGGAHEQFF
-	TRBJ1-5	TRBD1	TRBV30	TGTGCCACTTCCTCCGGGACAGGCAATCAGCCCCAGCATTTT	CATSSGTGNQPQHF
-	TRBJ2-2	TRBD1	TRBV2	TGTGCCAGCAGTTATCAGGGGGACACCGGGGAGCTGTTTTTT	CASSYQGDTGELFF
-	TRBJ1-1	TRBD1	TRBV7-9	TGTGCCAGCAGCACACCGGGACAGGGGGGAACTGAAGCTTTCTTT	CASSTPGQGGTEAFF
-	TRBJ1-5	-	TRBV21-1	TGTGCCAGCAGCTCCCGGGACATGAAGTTCTCTAGCAATCAGCCCCAGCATTTT	CASSSRDMKFSSNQPQHF
-	TRBJ1-4	-	TRBV3-1/TRBV3-2	TGTGCCAGCAGCCAAGATCGAACAGGCGGTAATGAAAAACTGTTTTTT	CASSQDRTGGNEKLFF
-	TRBJ2-2	-	TRBV3-1/TRBV3-2	TGTGCCAGCAGCCAGAACCTACTGAATGCGAACACCGGGGAGCTGTTTTTT	CASSQNLLNANTGELFF
-	TRBJ2-2	-	TRBV21-1	TGTGCCAGCAGCAAAGTGAACATGAACACCGGGGAGCTGTTTTTT	CASSKVNMNTGELFF
-	TRBJ1-5	-	TRBV2	TGTGCCAGCAGTGAAGGGGGGGGGCGGAATCAGCCCCAGCATTTT	CASSEGGGRNQPQHF
-	TRBJ1-2	-	TRBV7-9	TGTGCCAGCAGCTTAGCGGGGGGTGGTGGCTACACCTTC	CASSLAGGGGYTF
-	TRBJ1-2	TRBD1	TRBV2	TGTGCCAGCAGGGACATAGGGACAGTATATGGCTACACCTTC	CASRDIGTVYGYTF
-	TRBJ1-2	-	TRBV29-1	TGCAGCGTTGACTCGGGGTTTTTGAACTATGGCTACACCTTC	CSVDSGFLNYGYTF
-	TRBJ1-4	TRBD1	TRBV15	TGTGCCACCAGCAGCCTATGGGACAGCGATAAACTGTTTTTT	CATSSLWDSDKLFF
-	TRBJ2-5	TRBD2	TRBV7-3	TGTGCCAGCAGCTTCGGAGCGGGGGCGCAGGAGACCCAGTACTTC	CASSFGAGAQETQYF
-	TRBJ1-2	-	TRBV6-5	TGTGCCAGCAGGAGTTTCGGGTCCTATGGCTACACCTTC	CASRSFGSYGYTF
-	TRBJ1-5	TRBD1	TRBV19	TGTGCCAGTAGTTGGGCTGTGGACAGGGGAAATCAGCCCCAGCATTTT	CASSWAVDRGNQPQHF
-	TRBJ2-7	-	TRBV7-9	TGTGCCAGCAGCACAAGCCCCGTCAGGGACGAGCAGTACTTC	CASSTSPVRDEQYF
-	TRBJ1-1	-	TRBV2	TGTGCCAGCAGTGAAACGGTCCCCTGGGAGACTGAAGCTTTCTTT	CASSETVPWETEAFF
-	TRBJ2-2	-	TRBV2	TGTGCCAGCAGCAGTGTCAACACCGGGGAGCTGTTTTTT	CASSSVNTGELFF
-	TRBJ2-7	TRBD1	TRBV5-1	TGCGCCAGCAGCTGGGGCAGGGGGCCGCTCTACGAGCAGTACTTC	CASSWGRGPLYEQYF
-	TRBJ2-1	-	TRBV6-5	TGTGCCAGCAGGAAAGAGGTTGAGCAGTTCTTC	CASRKEVEQFF
-	TRBJ2-7	TRBD1	TRBV19	TGTGCCAGTACGGGACAGGGGCTTTCCGAGCAGTACTTC	CASTGQGLSEQYF
-	TRBJ1-1	TRBD1	TRBV4-1	TGCGCCAGCAGCCGCCGACGGTCAGGGGGGAACACTGAAGCTTTCTTT	CASSRRRSGGNTEAFF
-	TRBJ2-7	TRBD1	TRBV7-2	TGTGCCAGCAGCCTGACAGGGGGCTCACCCGAGCAGTACTTC	CASSLTGGSPEQYF
-	TRBJ1-4	-	TRBV3-1/TRBV3-2	TGTGCCAGCAGCCCGGATGGCAGGGGCGCCGCGAGAGAAAAACTGTTTTTT	CASSPDGRGAAREKLFF
-	TRBJ2-3	TRBD2	TRBV7-2	TGTGCCAGCAGCCCCGGGGGGGGATCGCAGTATTTT	CASSPGGGSQYF
-	TRBJ1-1	-	TRBV5-1	TGCGCCAGCAGCCCGGTTGGGGAGGGCCAAGCTTTCTTT	CASSPVGEGQAFF
-	TRBJ2-7	TRBD1	TRBV7-6	TGTGCCAGCAGCTCCATGGGACAGACCGCCTACGAGCAGTACTTC	CASSSMGQTAYEQYF
-	TRBJ2-7	TRBD1	TRBV5-1	TGCGCCAGCAGCCCCGGGACAGGGAATGCCGAGCAGTACTTC	CASSPGTGNAEQYF